This T cell receptor beta chain was retrieved from a study of lymphopenia after photon versus proton radiotherapy. For this clone: Its antigen is not known.

This CDR3 comprises 14 residues. V was trimmed by 5 bases and J by 6 bases, leaving 17 bases between them. Germline V gene sequence: CDR1 SGHDT, CDR2 YYEEEE. Clones were sequenced by immunoSEQ multiplex PCR, and TCRdb holds only the in-frame ones, with some missing. Seen here are about 25,000 clones, approximately 90% observed once, and the top ten hold 15% to 20%. Study-wide results and caveats: A bigger post-nadir fall in TCR diversity correlated inversely with survival time in deceased patients. Post-nadir diversity loss with photons came from oligoclonal expansion, particularly CD8+ Temra cells. Photon-treated patients lost naive T cells and TCR diversity; proton-treated stayed stable.

The receptor was isolated from a man in his fifties with gastric cancer. The source material was peripheral blood, sampled from a patient treated with photon-based radiotherapy. The rearrangement joins TRBV5-6 to TRBJ1-2; weak D call: TRBD1 (5 bases). CDR3 in DNA: TGTGCCAGCAGGGGGTTGGGCAGGGTGGATGGCTACACCTTC. Translating it yields CASRGLGRVDGYTF.